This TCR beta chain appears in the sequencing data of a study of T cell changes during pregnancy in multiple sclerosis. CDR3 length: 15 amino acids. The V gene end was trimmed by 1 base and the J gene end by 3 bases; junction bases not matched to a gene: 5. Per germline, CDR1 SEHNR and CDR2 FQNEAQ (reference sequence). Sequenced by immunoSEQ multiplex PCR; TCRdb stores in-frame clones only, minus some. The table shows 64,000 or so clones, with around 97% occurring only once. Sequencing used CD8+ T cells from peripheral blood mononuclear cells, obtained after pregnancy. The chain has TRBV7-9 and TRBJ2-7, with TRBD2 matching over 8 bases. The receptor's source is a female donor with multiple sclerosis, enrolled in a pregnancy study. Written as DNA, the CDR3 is TGTGCCAGCAGCTTAGGGGTAGCGGGGAACTACGAGCAGTACTTC. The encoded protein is CASSLGVAGNYEQYF.